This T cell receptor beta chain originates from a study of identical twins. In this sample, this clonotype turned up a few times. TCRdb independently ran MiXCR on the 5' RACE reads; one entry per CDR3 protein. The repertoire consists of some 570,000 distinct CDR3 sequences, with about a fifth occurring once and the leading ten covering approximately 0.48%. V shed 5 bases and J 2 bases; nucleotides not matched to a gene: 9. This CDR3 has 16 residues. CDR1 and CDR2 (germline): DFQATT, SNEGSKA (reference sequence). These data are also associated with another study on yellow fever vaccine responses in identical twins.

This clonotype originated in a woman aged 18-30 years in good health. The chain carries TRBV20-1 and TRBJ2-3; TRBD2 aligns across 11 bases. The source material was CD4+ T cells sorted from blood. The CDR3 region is CSAGGRLAGYTDTQYF. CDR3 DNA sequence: TGCAGTGCTGGTGGTAGACTAGCGGGGTACACAGATACGCAGTATTTT.